Sequencing of this TCR beta chain was carried out in a study of blood T cell repertoires in COVID-19. Study-level background: Researchers got acute and convalescent COVID-19 samples from the United States, Italy and Spain. T cells, B-cell-depleted T cells, or PBMCs supplied cDNA or gDNA.

Original processing methods: Estimation of nucleated cell counts was performed using reference gene primer amplification. Only in-frame clones appear in the TCRdb table, and some are missing; sequencing was by immunoSEQ multiplex PCR. V, J and clone size were drawn from that table, and D and trimming were deduced from the DNA. The sample consists of around 35,000 clones, more than 80% of them appearing once. Per the germline V gene, CDR1 is MNHEY and CDR2 is SVGAGI. There are 13 residues in the CDR3. The germline V and J ends were trimmed by 7 bases and 3 bases, with 12 bases remaining between them. The rearrangement links TRBV6-5 to TRBJ1-2, with D maybe TRBD1 (6 bases). The specimen sequenced was peripheral blood. This receptor was taken from a human donor in a cohort sampled during active COVID-19. The CDR3 sequence: CASTAGTYYGYTF. The DNA for the CDR3 is TGTGCCAGCACCGCCGGGACATACTATGGCTACACCTTC.